This T cell receptor beta chain was found in a study of blood T cell repertoires in COVID-19. Study-wide background: COVID-19 samples from acute and convalescent phases originated in the United States, Italy and Spain. Nucleic acid was either cDNA or gDNA, and it came from T cells, B-cell-depleted T cells, or PBMCs.

Germline values: CDR1 KGHDR, CDR2 SFDVKD. The length of the CDR3 is 12 residues. Trimming left V 5 bases short and J 6 bases short, with 10 bases between. Authors' data handling: Estimates of nucleated cell counts were drawn from the amplification of reference gene primers. Using immunoSEQ multiplex PCR, the repertoire was profiled, and TCRdb retains in-frame clones only, with some absent. The V and J calls and the clone size are those of that table, but D and trimming were determined from the DNA. Of approximately 380,000 clones listed, 85% were seen once; the top ten hold 3.5% to 4%. This receptor was taken from a woman under 30 with acute or convalescent COVID-19. The chain carries TRBV24-1 and TRBJ2-7; the D gene is possibly TRBD2 (5 bases). Input material: peripheral blood. The CDR3 DNA follows: TGTGCCACCAGTGCGGGGTCAGGCGAGCAGTACTTC. Protein: CATSAGSGEQYF.